Listed below are T cell receptor beta chains from one sample, sequenced in a study of OX40 agonist ivuxolimab in advanced cancers. This table comes from immunoSEQ multiplex PCR, and its TCRdb copy is limited to in-frame clones, with some not included. The table lists under 50,000 clones, over 60% of them singletons, with more than 9% in the top ten. The sequencing here drew on CD4+ or CD8+ T cells sorted from blood, taken in a trial of the OX40 agonist ivuxolimab. These receptors all stem from an adult with an advanced solid tumor such as melanoma, head and neck, liver or kidney cancer. The CDR3 runs from the conserved cysteine through the conserved F or W. A D gene is named only where the DNA matches it firmly. Size tells how often a clone was seen (once, few, many) or the class of an expanded clone, and some rows leave it out.

v_call	clone_size	d_call	j_call	cdr3_aa	cdr3_nt
TRBV7-9	.	.	TRBJ1-1	CASSVQRGNTEAFF	TGTGCCAGCAGCGTTCAGCGGGGGAACACTGAAGCTTTCTTT
TRBV30	.	TRBD1	TRBJ2-5	CAWSGTGEKKTQYF	TGTGCCTGGAGCGGGACAGGGGAGAAAAAGACCCAGTACTTC
TRBV19	few	.	TRBJ2-7	CASSIGYRPREQYF	TGTGCCAGTAGTATAGGGTACAGGCCCAGGGAGCAGTACTTC
TRBV28	.	.	TRBJ1-2	CASSLPQLGYGYTF	TGTGCCAGCAGTTTACCCCAGCTAGGCTATGGCTACACCTTC
TRBV7-9	.	.	TRBJ2-6	CASSLWTGSGANVLTF	TGTGCCAGCAGCTTGTGGACCGGCTCTGGGGCCAACGTCCTGACTTTC
TRBV28	.	.	TRBJ2-2	CASSPWGGPGELFF	TGTGCCAGCAGTCCCTGGGGCGGTCCCGGGGAGCTGTTTTTT
TRBV28	.	.	TRBJ1-6	CASCYSGGTPSRLLHF	TGTGCCAGCTGCTACTCCGGGGGGACCCCCTCTAGGTTACTCCACTTT
TRBV4-2	.	.	TRBJ2-1	CASSPGGGSRDEQFF	TGTGCCAGCAGCCCAGGGGGAGGCTCCCGGGATGAGCAGTTCTTC
TRBV2	.	TRBD1	TRBJ2-1	CASSSGGPTRVF	TGTGCCAGCAGTTCAGGGGGCCCCACGAGAGTCTTC
TRBV20-1	.	.	TRBJ2-5	CSAKQETQYF	TGCAGTGCTAAACAAGAGACCCAGTACTTC
TRBV21-1	.	.	TRBJ2-2	CASSPYTSGSLPGTGELFF	TGTGCCAGCAGCCCTTATACTAGCGGGAGTCTCCCGGGCACCGGGGAGCTGTTTTTT
TRBV6-5	few	TRBD1	TRBJ1-2	CASSRTATGESGYTF	TGTGCCAGCAGTCGGACTGCTACAGGGGAATCTGGCTACACCTTC
TRBV14	.	.	TRBJ2-5	CASSPEAERVRGRETQYF	TGTGCCAGCAGCCCGGAGGCAGAAAGGGTCCGGGGTCGAGAGACCCAGTACTTC
TRBV6-1	few	.	TRBJ1-3	CASSLLGTGNTIYF	TGTGCCAGCAGTCTTTTAGGAACTGGAAACACCATATATTTT
TRBV7-9	few	TRBD1	TRBJ1-3	CASSFGDRISGNTIYF	TGTGCCAGCAGCTTTGGGGACAGGATCTCTGGAAACACCATATATTTT
TRBV27	.	TRBD2	TRBJ2-1	CASRPTSESYNEQFF	TGTGCCAGCAGACCGACTAGCGAGTCGTACAATGAGCAGTTCTTC
TRBV30	.	TRBD1	TRBJ2-3	CAWRTGGGTDTQYF	TGTGCCTGGAGAACAGGGGGCGGCACAGATACGCAGTATTTT
TRBV5-1	.	TRBD1	TRBJ2-7	CASSLEGADYEQYF	TGCGCCAGCAGCTTGGAGGGGGCCGACTACGAGCAGTACTTC
TRBV11-2	.	TRBD1	TRBJ1-6	CASSFRGQGANSPLHF	TGTGCCAGCAGCTTTCGGGGACAGGGGGCGAATTCACCCCTCCACTTT
TRBV18	.	.	TRBJ2-5	CASSPRGVRETQYF	TGTGCCAGCTCACCACGAGGGGTCCGGGAGACCCAGTACTTC
TRBV15	.	TRBD1	TRBJ2-7	CATSDTNRGPYSYEQYF	TGTGCCACCAGCGATACTAACAGGGGCCCATACTCCTACGAGCAGTACTTC
TRBV7-2	.	TRBD2	TRBJ2-7	CASSRGLAINEQYF	TGTGCCAGCAGCCGTGGACTAGCGATCAACGAGCAGTACTTC
TRBV20-1	.	.	TRBJ1-1	CSAFRQFTAFF	TGCAGTGCTTTTAGACAGTTCACAGCTTTCTTT
TRBV6-6	.	TRBD1	TRBJ1-1	CASSYGGGEAEAFF	TGTGCCAGCAGTTACGGAGGGGGCGAGGCTGAAGCTTTCTTT
TRBV30	.	TRBD1	TRBJ1-6	CAWTSFRGLVSPLHF	TGTGCCTGGACTAGTTTCAGGGGGCTAGTTTCACCCCTCCACTTT
TRBV5-4	.	.	TRBJ2-1	CASSLEVRGYNEQFF	TGTGCCAGCAGCTTGGAGGTCAGGGGCTACAATGAGCAGTTCTTC
TRBV7-2	few	TRBD2	TRBJ2-7	CASSAPRLAGAYEQYF	TGTGCCAGCAGCGCTCCGCGACTAGCGGGCGCCTACGAGCAGTACTTC
TRBV5-1	.	TRBD2	TRBJ2-1	CASSLAGGAENEQFF	TGCGCCAGCAGCTTGGCCGGGGGGGCTGAAAATGAGCAGTTCTTC